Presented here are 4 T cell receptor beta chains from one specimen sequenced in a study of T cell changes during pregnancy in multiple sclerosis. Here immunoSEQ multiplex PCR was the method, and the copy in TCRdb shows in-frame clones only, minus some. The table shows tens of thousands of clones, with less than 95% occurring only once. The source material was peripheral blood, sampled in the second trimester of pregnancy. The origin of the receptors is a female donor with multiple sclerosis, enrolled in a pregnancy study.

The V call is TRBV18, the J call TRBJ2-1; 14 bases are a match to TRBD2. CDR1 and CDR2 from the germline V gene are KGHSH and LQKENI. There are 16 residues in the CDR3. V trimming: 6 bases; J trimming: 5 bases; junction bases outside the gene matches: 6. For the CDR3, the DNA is TGTGCCAGCTCCCCGACTAGCGGGGGGGCACACAATGAGCAGTTCTTC. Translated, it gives CASSPTSGGAHNEQFF.

In nucleotides, the CDR3 is TGTGCCAGTAGTAGGACAGGTCCTAACTATGGCTACACCTTC. Its protein is CASSRTGPNYGYTF. The rearrangement joins TRBV19 to TRBJ1-2; 7 bases are a match to TRBD1. CDR1 and CDR2 (germline): LNHDA, SQIVND (reference sequence). J was trimmed by 0 bases and V by 4 bases; bases with no gene match: 2. The CDR3 is 14 amino acids.

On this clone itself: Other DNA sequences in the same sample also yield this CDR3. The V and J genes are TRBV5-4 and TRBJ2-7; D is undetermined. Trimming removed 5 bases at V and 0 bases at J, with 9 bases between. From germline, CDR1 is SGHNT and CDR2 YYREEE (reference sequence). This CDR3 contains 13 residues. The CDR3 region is CASSRVSSYEQYF. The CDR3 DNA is TGTGCCAGCAGTCGGGTGAGCTCCTACGAGCAGTACTTC.

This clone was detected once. The CDR3 sequence is CASSTPGQGARDTQYF. CDR3 in DNA: TGTGCCAGCAGTACACCAGGACAGGGGGCGCGAGATACGCAGTATTTT. This chain links TRBV28 with TRBJ2-3; 11 nucleotides agree with TRBD1. CDR1 is MDHEN and CDR2 is SYDVKM in the germline V gene. Unmatched junction bases numbered 9, after V lost 5 bases and J lost 5 bases. CDR3 length equals 16 residues.